Detailed here is one T cell receptor beta chain. Its target is unknown. A much larger clone lies a single base off, so this may be a read error. Since no conserved phenylalanine or tryptophan closes the CDR3, a read error is the likely cause. The germline CDR1 and CDR2 sequences are SGHTA and FQGNSA. The CDR3 contains 16 residues. The ends were cut back, 2 bases at V and 2 bases at J, with 13 bases in the middle. TCRdb independently ran MiXCR on the reads; one entry per CDR3 protein. The data contain approximately 250,000 distinct CDR3 sequences, approximately 9% of them singletons. The data stem from a study of T cell repertoires in cytomegalovirus infection. Study as a whole: A matching HLA type, together with CMV infection, was signaled by public TCR beta signatures.

General study results and limits: In two of eight donors, the top clonotype was HLA-C-restricted CMV-specific.

The V gene is TRBV7-2, the J gene TRBJ1-5; D remains unclear. Sample: PBMCs. This clonotype was sampled from a human donor in good health (CMV status not recorded). Some clones in this sample may be carry-over from other donors' samples. The CDR3 nucleotides are TGTGCCAGCAGCTTAACGCCAAGCGTCGGCAATCAGCCCCAGCATTTA. Translated: CASSLTPSVGNQPQHL.